These T cell receptor beta chains were read from a single sample in a study of blood T cell repertoires in COVID-19. Assay used: immunoSEQ multiplex PCR; TCRdb lists only in-frame clones, some missing. The sample includes some 260,000 clones, 87% of them seen just once. Material for sequencing was PBMCs or T cells enriched from blood (not recorded which). Receptors originate from a woman between 25 and 40 years old with acute COVID-19. Each CDR3 is given with its conserved first and last residue. A D gene is named only where the DNA matches it firmly. Clone size is given for some rows only: seen once, a few or many times, or a class if the clone is expanded.

abundance: NA; v_gene: TRBV5-1; j_gene: TRBJ2-3; d_gene: NA; CDR3aa: CASSSTSTDTQYF; CDR3nt: TGCGCCAGCAGCTCCACTAGCACAGATACGCAGTATTTT
abundance: NA; v_gene: TRBV2; j_gene: TRBJ1-1; d_gene: NA; CDR3aa: CASSTVPLRPEAFF; CDR3nt: TGTGCCAGCAGTACCGTCCCGCTGAGGCCTGAAGCTTTCTTT
abundance: NA; v_gene: TRBV7-9; j_gene: TRBJ2-1; d_gene: TRBD2; CDR3aa: CASSLATSGEQFF; CDR3nt: TGTGCCAGCAGCTTAGCCACTAGCGGTGAGCAGTTCTTC
abundance: NA; v_gene: TRBV4-3; j_gene: TRBJ2-1; d_gene: NA; CDR3aa: CASSQDFSGEQFF; CDR3nt: TGCGCCAGCAGCCAGGATTTCTCGGGTGAGCAGTTCTTC
abundance: NA; v_gene: TRBV11-2; j_gene: TRBJ2-7; d_gene: TRBD1; CDR3aa: CASSPGTAQYEQYF; CDR3nt: TGTGCCAGCAGCCCCGGGACAGCTCAGTACGAGCAGTACTTC
abundance: NA; v_gene: TRBV3-1/TRBV3-2; j_gene: TRBJ2-7; d_gene: NA; CDR3aa: CASSQDLMEGFYEQYF; CDR3nt: TGTGCCAGCAGCCAAGATCTGATGGAGGGTTTCTACGAGCAGTACTTC
abundance: NA; v_gene: TRBV2; j_gene: TRBJ2-2; d_gene: NA; CDR3aa: CASSEERRRTGELFF; CDR3nt: TGTGCCAGCAGTGAAGAGAGGCGGAGGACCGGGGAGCTGTTTTTT
abundance: NA; v_gene: TRBV3-1/TRBV3-2; j_gene: TRBJ1-4; d_gene: NA; CDR3aa: CASSLLAGEKLFF; CDR3nt: TGTGCCAGCAGCCTTCTAGCGGGAGAAAAACTGTTTTTT
abundance: NA; v_gene: TRBV18; j_gene: TRBJ2-1; d_gene: NA; CDR3aa: CASSPIELASEQFF; CDR3nt: TGTGCCAGCTCACCAATCGAGTTAGCGTCTGAGCAGTTCTTC
abundance: NA; v_gene: TRBV7-8; j_gene: TRBJ2-7; d_gene: NA; CDR3aa: CASSPGQTGAPYEQYF; CDR3nt: TGTGCCAGCAGCCCCGGACAGACAGGCGCGCCCTACGAGCAGTACTTC
abundance: once; v_gene: TRBV19; j_gene: TRBJ1-5; d_gene: TRBD1; CDR3aa: CASNFRTGGTHQPQHF; CDR3nt: TGTGCCAGTAACTTTAGGACAGGGGGAACGCATCAGCCCCAGCATTTT
abundance: NA; v_gene: TRBV2; j_gene: TRBJ2-3; d_gene: NA; CDR3aa: CASTGGYAATDTQYF; CDR3nt: TGTGCCAGCACGGGGGGCTACGCGGCCACAGATACGCAGTATTTT
abundance: few; v_gene: TRBV2; j_gene: TRBJ1-2; d_gene: NA; CDR3aa: CASTEQAGYGYTF; CDR3nt: TGTGCCAGCACGGAACAGGCCGGCTATGGCTACACCTTC
abundance: NA; v_gene: TRBV28; j_gene: TRBJ1-5; d_gene: TRBD1; CDR3aa: CASSWDRDNQPQHF; CDR3nt: TGTGCCAGCAGCTGGGACAGGGACAATCAGCCCCAGCATTTT
abundance: NA; v_gene: TRBV7-8; j_gene: TRBJ2-7; d_gene: NA; CDR3aa: CASSLSLASSSYEQYF; CDR3nt: TGTGCCAGCAGCTTAAGCTTGGCTAGCAGCTCCTACGAGCAGTACTTC
abundance: NA; v_gene: TRBV5-1; j_gene: TRBJ1-5; d_gene: NA; CDR3aa: CASSPPKRDQPQHF; CDR3nt: TGCGCCAGCAGCCCGCCCAAACGGGATCAGCCCCAGCATTTT
abundance: NA; v_gene: TRBV12-3/TRBV12-4; j_gene: TRBJ2-2; d_gene: TRBD2; CDR3aa: CAGPSGSAGELFF; CDR3nt: TGTGCCGGCCCTAGCGGGAGTGCCGGGGAGCTGTTTTTT